Listed below are T cell receptor beta chains from one sample, sequenced in a study of early T cells in non-severe SARS-CoV-2 infection. In TCRdb, the 5' RACE reads were re-called with MiXCR into one record per CDR3 protein. This sample has more than 85,000 distinct CDR3 sequences, with around 12% found just once. The sequences come from whole blood, collected at baseline. These receptor sequences come from an adult who was a healthcare worker with PCR-confirmed SARS-CoV-2 infection or an uninfected control (not recorded which). The CDR3 runs from the conserved cysteine through the conserved F or W. D genes are given only for firm matches. Clone size appears in some rows only: once, few, many, or a class for an expanded clone.

d_gene	v_gene	abundance	j_gene	CDR3aa	CDR3nt
.	TRBV5-1	.	TRBJ2-5	CASSLFSQAETQYF	TGCGCCAGCAGCTTGTTCAGCCAGGCAGAGACCCAGTACTTC
.	TRBV7-7	.	TRBJ2-5	CASSLVGTRGFGTQYF	TGTGCTAGCAGCTTAGTGGGGACCCGAGGATTTGGGACCCAGTACTTC
.	TRBV4-1	.	TRBJ2-5	CASSQVNRETQYF	TGCGCCAGCAGCCAAGTTAATAGGGAGACCCAGTACTTC
.	TRBV5-1	few	TRBJ2-7	CASSSTITYEQYF	TGCGCCAGCAGCTCGACAATTACCTACGAGCAGTACTTC
TRBD2	TRBV28	.	TRBJ2-1	CASSTGGTSGKHEQFF	TGTGCCAGCAGCACGGGTGGGACTAGCGGGAAGCACGAGCAGTTCTTC
TRBD1	TRBV5-1	.	TRBJ1-1	CASSTDRAEAFF	TGCGCCAGCAGCACAGACAGGGCTGAAGCTTTCTTT
.	TRBV11-2	many	TRBJ2-7	CASSLLPGGAYEQYF	TGTGCCAGCAGCTTACTACCGGGGGGCGCCTACGAGCAGTACTTC
TRBD2	TRBV12-3/TRBV12-4	.	TRBJ2-3	CASRGGGRITTDTQYF	TGTGCCAGCAGGGGCGGGGGGCGGATCACAACAGATACGCAGTATTTT
TRBD1	TRBV12-3/TRBV12-4	.	TRBJ2-2	CASRRDRDTGELFF	TGTGCCAGCAGGAGGGACAGGGACACCGGGGAGCTGTTTTTT
.	TRBV2	few	TRBJ1-1	CASIRGVTEAFF	TGTGCCAGTATAAGAGGGGTCACTGAAGCTTTCTTT
.	TRBV6-6	.	TRBJ2-7	CASSSAGTASSEQYF	TGTGCCAGCAGTTCCGCGGGGACAGCAAGCTCCGAGCAGTACTTC